These T cell receptor beta chains were read from a single sample in a study of blood T cell repertoires in COVID-19. Measured with immunoSEQ multiplex PCR; TCRdb has only the in-frame clones, and not every one. This sample has about 220,000 clones; 80% occur once, and the top ten carry around 7.7%. Sequenced input: peripheral blood. These receptors were taken from a woman aged 70-85 years with acute or convalescent COVID-19. CDR3s include the opening cysteine and the closing phenylalanine or tryptophan. The D gene is left open where the match is weak. Only part of the rows carry a size: once, few, many, or a class if the clone is expanded.

cdr3_aa | cdr3_nt | clone_size | v_call | d_call | j_call | cdr3_length
CASSLLRYNEQFF | TGTGCCAGCAGTTTATTGAGGTACAATGAGCAGTTCTTC | . | TRBV12-3/TRBV12-4 | . | TRBJ2-1 | 13
CASSLAVTEAFF | TGTGCCAGCAGTTTGGCCGTCACTGAAGCTTTCTTT | . | TRBV12-3/TRBV12-4 | . | TRBJ1-1 | 12
CASKGGATDTQYF | TGTGCCAGCAAGGGGGGGGCCACAGATACGCAGTATTTT | few | TRBV5-4 | . | TRBJ2-3 | 13
CSVAPGGTETQYF | TGCAGCGTTGCCCCGGGGGGGACAGAGACCCAGTACTTC | few | TRBV29-1 | TRBD2 | TRBJ2-5 | 13
CASSLAGGNFKGYTF | TGTGCCAGCAGTTTAGCAGGGGGGAACTTCAAGGGCTACACCTTC | . | TRBV28 | TRBD1 | TRBJ1-2 | 15
CASSSQQGAVKPQHF | TGTGCCAGCAGCTCCCAACAGGGGGCGGTTAAGCCCCAGCATTTT | . | TRBV7-2 | TRBD1 | TRBJ1-5 | 15
CASSLQGFYTEAFF | TGTGCCAGCAGCTTACAGGGATTTTACACTGAAGCTTTCTTT | . | TRBV7-2 | . | TRBJ1-1 | 14
CASSFSGGGEQFF | TGTGCCAGCAGCTTTTCTGGGGGCGGTGAGCAGTTCTTC | . | TRBV7-9 | . | TRBJ2-1 | 13
CASSGTGGTEAEAFF | TGTGCCAGCAGCGGGACAGGGGGCACGGAGGCTGAAGCTTTCTTT | once | TRBV3-1/TRBV3-2 | TRBD1 | TRBJ1-1 | 15
CASSPPNVRGAFF | TGTGCCAGCAGTCCCCCCAACGTCAGGGGAGCTTTCTTT | few | TRBV12-3/TRBV12-4 | . | TRBJ1-1 | 13
CASSFLVVEQFF | TGTGCCAGCAGCTTCCTAGTCGTTGAGCAGTTCTTC | few | TRBV5-8 | . | TRBJ2-1 | 12
CASSPNTDTQYF | TGTGCCAGCAGCCCCAACACAGATACGCAGTATTTT | . | TRBV6-1 | . | TRBJ2-3 | 12
CASSAPGGNIGELFF | TGTGCCAGCAGCGCCCCAGGGGGCAATATCGGGGAGCTGTTTTTT | . | TRBV9 | TRBD1 | TRBJ2-2 | 15
CASARGNAEAFF | TGTGCCAGCGCGCGGGGGAATGCTGAAGCTTTCTTT | . | TRBV6-5 | . | TRBJ1-1 | 12
CASSPPTSGGAIDTQYF | TGCGCCAGCAGCCCACCTACTAGCGGGGGGGCCATAGATACGCAGTATTTT | . | TRBV5-1 | TRBD2 | TRBJ2-3 | 17
CATSSRQGFYFF | TGTGCCACCAGCAGCCGACAGGGTTTTTATTTCTTT | . | TRBV15 | TRBD1 | TRBJ1-1 | 12
CASRLEIPSPRGDTQYF | TGTGCAAGTCGCTTAGAGATCCCATCCCCTAGAGGAGATACGCAGTATTTT | . | TRBV12-2 | . | TRBJ2-3 | 17
CASSLAPEVETQYF | TGTGCCAGCAGTCTAGCACCAGAGGTAGAGACCCAGTACTTC | . | TRBV6-5 | . | TRBJ2-5 | 14
CASAGDRGRTNYGYTF | TGTGCCAGTGCCGGGGACAGGGGTCGAACTAACTATGGCTACACCTTC | . | TRBV19 | TRBD1 | TRBJ1-2 | 16
CASSTNTGGPLTGGSGANVLTF | TGTGCCAGCTCAACTAACACAGGCGGACCCCTTACGGGGGGCTCTGGGGCCAACGTCCTGACTTTC | . | TRBV18 | TRBD2 | TRBJ2-6 | 22
CASSVGGIRDGGYTF | TGTGCCAGCAGCGTAGGCGGGATCCGGGACGGTGGCTACACCTTC | . | TRBV9 | . | TRBJ1-2 | 15
CAISRTSGGSEQFF | TGTGCCATCAGTCGGACTAGCGGGGGTTCCGAGCAGTTCTTC | . | TRBV10-3 | TRBD2 | TRBJ2-1 | 14
CASSGGGGTRTDTQYF | TGTGCCAGCAGTGGGGGCGGGGGCACCCGCACAGATACGCAGTATTTT | . | TRBV25-1 | . | TRBJ2-3 | 16
CASSFETGGSPLHF | TGTGCCAGCAGCTTTGAAACAGGGGGATCACCCCTCCACTTT | . | TRBV7-9 | TRBD1 | TRBJ1-6 | 14
CATEPGSSSTDTQYF | TGTGCCACCGAACCAGGTTCATCTAGCACAGATACGCAGTATTTT | . | TRBV24-1 | . | TRBJ2-3 | 15
CASSRDRSYEQYF | TGCGCCAGCAGCCGAGACAGGTCCTACGAGCAGTACTTC | . | TRBV4-3 | . | TRBJ2-7 | 13
CAISGTGGDYGYTF | TGTGCCATCAGTGGGACAGGGGGTGACTATGGCTACACCTTC | . | TRBV10-3 | TRBD1 | TRBJ1-2 | 14
CAWSDPGLPYEQYF | TGTGCCTGGAGTGATCCGGGACTCCCCTACGAGCAGTACTTC | . | TRBV30 | . | TRBJ2-7 | 14
CASRLAGGPEETQYF | TGTGCCAGCAGACTAGCGGGGGGGCCGGAGGAGACCCAGTACTTC | . | TRBV6-5 | TRBD2 | TRBJ2-5 | 15
CASSLGGVNTEAFF | TGTGCCAGCAGCTTAGGAGGAGTGAACACTGAAGCTTTCTTT | . | TRBV7-2 | . | TRBJ1-1 | 14
CASRSLPGVNQPQHF | TGTGCCAGCCGAAGCCTGCCAGGGGTCAATCAGCCCCAGCATTTT | . | TRBV21-1 | . | TRBJ1-5 | 15
CASSLRRSGVTEAFF | TGTGCCAGCAGTTTGCGGCGTTCGGGGGTGACTGAAGCTTTCTTT | . | TRBV27 | . | TRBJ1-1 | 15
CEIRGRGFPGELFF | TGTGAGATAAGAGGGCGGGGGTTCCCCGGGGAGCTGTTTTTT | . | TRBV3-1/TRBV3-2 | TRBD2 | TRBJ2-2 | 14
CASSRMGRQINYGYTF | TGTGCCAGCAGCCGAATGGGCAGACAAATTAACTATGGCTACACCTTC | few | TRBV7-7 | . | TRBJ1-2 | 16
CACSGGPNTGELFF | TGTGCCTGCAGCGGGGGGCCCAACACCGGGGAGCTGTTTTTT | . | TRBV30 | TRBD2 | TRBJ2-2 | 14
CASSLGGQYSNQPQHF | TGTGCCAGCAGCTTAGGGGGACAGTATAGCAATCAGCCCCAGCATTTT | . | TRBV7-2 | TRBD1 | TRBJ1-5 | 16
CASSQTPWRGALHEQFF | TGTGCCAGCAGCCAGACCCCCTGGCGGGGGGCCTTACATGAGCAGTTCTTC | . | TRBV14 | TRBD2 | TRBJ2-1 | 17
CARSLARGGELFF | TGTGCCCGCAGTTTAGCGCGGGGGGGGGAGCTGTTTTTT | . | TRBV12-3/TRBV12-4 | TRBD2 | TRBJ2-2 | 13